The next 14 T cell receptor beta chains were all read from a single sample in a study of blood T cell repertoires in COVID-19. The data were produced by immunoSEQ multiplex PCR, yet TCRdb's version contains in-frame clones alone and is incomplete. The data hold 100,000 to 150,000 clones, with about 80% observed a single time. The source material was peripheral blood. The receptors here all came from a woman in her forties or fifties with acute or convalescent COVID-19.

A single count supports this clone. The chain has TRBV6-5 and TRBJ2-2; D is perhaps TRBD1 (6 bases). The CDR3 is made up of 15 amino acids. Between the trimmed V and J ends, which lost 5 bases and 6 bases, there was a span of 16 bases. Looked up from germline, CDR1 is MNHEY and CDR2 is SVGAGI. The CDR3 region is CASSRGKKGAGELFF. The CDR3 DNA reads TGTGCCAGCAGTAGGGGGAAGAAGGGCGCCGGGGAGCTGTTTTTT.

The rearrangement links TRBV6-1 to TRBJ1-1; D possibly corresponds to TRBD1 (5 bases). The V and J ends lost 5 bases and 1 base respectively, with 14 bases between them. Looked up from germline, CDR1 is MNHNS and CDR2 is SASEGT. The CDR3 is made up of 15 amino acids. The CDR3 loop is CASSFTLTANTEAFF. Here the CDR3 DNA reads TGTGCCAGCAGTTTCACCCTGACAGCGAACACTGAAGCTTTCTTT.

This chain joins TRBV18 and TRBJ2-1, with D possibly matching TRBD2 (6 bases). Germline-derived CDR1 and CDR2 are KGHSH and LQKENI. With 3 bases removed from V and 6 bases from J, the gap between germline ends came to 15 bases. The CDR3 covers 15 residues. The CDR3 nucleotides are TGTGCCAGCTCACCCCAAGGAGGAGGGGTCAATGAGCAGTTCTTC. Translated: CASSPQGGGVNEQFF.

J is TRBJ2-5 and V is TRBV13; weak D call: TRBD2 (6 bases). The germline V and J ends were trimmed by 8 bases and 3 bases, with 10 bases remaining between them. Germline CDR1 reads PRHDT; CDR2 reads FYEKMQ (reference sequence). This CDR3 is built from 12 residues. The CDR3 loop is CASQWGEETQYF. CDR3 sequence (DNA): TGTGCCAGCCAATGGGGGGAAGAGACCCAGTACTTC.

Here the CDR3 reads CASSYTRQGRAFF. CDR3 sequence (DNA): TGTGCCAGCAGTTACACAAGACAGGGCCGGGCTTTCTTT. The rearrangement joins TRBV6-5 to TRBJ1-1; the match to TRBD1 covers 7 bases. Trimming removed 2 bases from V and 11 bases from J; junction bases left unmatched: 8. The CDR3 totals 13 residues. CDR1 is MNHEY, CDR2 SVGAGI, per germline.

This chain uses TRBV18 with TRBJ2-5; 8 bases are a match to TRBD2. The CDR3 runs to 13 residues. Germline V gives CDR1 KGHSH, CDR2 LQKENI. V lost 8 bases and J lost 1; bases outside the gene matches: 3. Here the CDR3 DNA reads TGTGCCAGCACCGGGGGGGCCCAAGAGACCCAGTACTTC. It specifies CASTGGAQETQYF.

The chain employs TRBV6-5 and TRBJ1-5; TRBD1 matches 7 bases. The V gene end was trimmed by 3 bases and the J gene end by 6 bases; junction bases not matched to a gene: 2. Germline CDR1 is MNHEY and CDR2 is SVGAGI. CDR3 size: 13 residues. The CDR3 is CASSYDRVQPQHF. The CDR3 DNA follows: TGTGCCAGCAGTTATGACAGGGTTCAGCCCCAGCATTTT.

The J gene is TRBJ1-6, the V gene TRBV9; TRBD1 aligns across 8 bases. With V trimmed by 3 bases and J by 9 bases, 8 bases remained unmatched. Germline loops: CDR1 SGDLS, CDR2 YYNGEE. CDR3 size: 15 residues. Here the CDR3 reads CASSEAGQGFSPLHF. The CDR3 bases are TGTGCCAGCAGCGAAGCTGGACAGGGATTTTCACCCCTCCACTTT.

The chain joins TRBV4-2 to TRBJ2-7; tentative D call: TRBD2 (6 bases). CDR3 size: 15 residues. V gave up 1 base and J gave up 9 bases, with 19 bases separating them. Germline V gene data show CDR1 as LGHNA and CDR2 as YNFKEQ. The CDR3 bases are TGTGCCAGCAGCCAAGGGTATCGCGGGGTGGACCCGCAGTACTTC. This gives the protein CASSQGYRGVDPQYF.

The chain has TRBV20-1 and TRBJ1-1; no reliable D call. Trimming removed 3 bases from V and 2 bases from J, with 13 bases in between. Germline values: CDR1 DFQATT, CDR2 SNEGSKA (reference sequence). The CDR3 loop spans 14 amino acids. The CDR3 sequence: CSASNRPINTEAFF. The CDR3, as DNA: TGCAGTGCTAGTAACAGACCGATAAACACTGAAGCTTTCTTT.

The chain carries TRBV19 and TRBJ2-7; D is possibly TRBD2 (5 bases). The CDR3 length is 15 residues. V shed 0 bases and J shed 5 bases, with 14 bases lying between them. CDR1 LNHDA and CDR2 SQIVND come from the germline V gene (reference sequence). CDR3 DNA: TGTGCCAGTAGTATAGATGTCGAGGGTTCCGACGAGCAGTACTTC. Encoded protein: CASSIDVEGSDEQYF.

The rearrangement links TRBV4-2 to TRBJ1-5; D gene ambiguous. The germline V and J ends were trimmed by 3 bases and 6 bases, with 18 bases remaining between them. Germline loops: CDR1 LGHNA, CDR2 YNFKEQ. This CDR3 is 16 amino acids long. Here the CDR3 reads CASSQARGTPGQPQHF. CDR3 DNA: TGTGCCAGCAGCCAGGCCAGAGGAACCCCCGGTCAGCCCCAGCATTTT.

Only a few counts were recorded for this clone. The CDR3 DNA sequence: TGTGCCAGCAGCCAATCCGGGACAGAATACGAGCAGTACTTC. Protein: CASSQSGTEYEQYF. The chain recombines TRBV4-2 with TRBJ2-7; the match to TRBD1 covers 7 bases. Germline CDR1 reads LGHNA; CDR2 reads YNFKEQ. The CDR3 sequence is 14 residues long. The V segment lost 2 bases and the J segment 4 bases; nucleotides outside the gene matches: 5.

The CDR3 nucleotides read TGCAGCGTCGGGATTTTGGGCGAAGAAAAACTGTTTTTT. It translates to CSVGILGEEKLFF. The chain combines TRBV29-1 with TRBJ1-4, with no clear D. With 6 bases removed from V and 8 bases from J, the gap between germline ends came to 16 bases. CDR1 is SQVTM and CDR2 is ANQGSEA in the germline V gene. The CDR3 contains 13 residues.